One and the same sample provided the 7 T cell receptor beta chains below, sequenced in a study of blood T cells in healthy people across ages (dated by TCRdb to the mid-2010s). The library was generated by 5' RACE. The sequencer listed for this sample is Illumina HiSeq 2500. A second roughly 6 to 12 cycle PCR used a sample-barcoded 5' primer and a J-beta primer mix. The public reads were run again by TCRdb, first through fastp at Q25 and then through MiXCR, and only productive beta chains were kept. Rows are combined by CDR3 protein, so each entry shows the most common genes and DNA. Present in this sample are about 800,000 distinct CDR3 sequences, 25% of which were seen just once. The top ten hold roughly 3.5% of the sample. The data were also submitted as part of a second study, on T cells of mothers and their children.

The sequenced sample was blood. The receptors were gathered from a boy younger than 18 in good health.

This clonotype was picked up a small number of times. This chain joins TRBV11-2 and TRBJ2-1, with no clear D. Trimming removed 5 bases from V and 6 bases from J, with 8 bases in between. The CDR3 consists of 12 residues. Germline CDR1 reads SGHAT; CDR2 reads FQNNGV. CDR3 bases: TGTGCCAGCAGCCACGCCACCAATGAGCAGTTCTTC. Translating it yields CASSHATNEQFF.

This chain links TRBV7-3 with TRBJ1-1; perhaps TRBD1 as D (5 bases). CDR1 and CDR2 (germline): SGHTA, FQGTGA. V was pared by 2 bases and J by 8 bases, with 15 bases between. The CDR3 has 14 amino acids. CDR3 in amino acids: CASSLSTAGSEAFF. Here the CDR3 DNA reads TGTGCCAGCAGCTTATCGACAGCGGGTTCGGAAGCTTTCTTT.

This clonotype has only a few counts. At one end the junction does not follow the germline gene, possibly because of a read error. The CDR3 DNA is TGCACCAGCAGCCAGTACCGGGGCTACTCCTACGAGCAGTACTTC. Protein sequence: CTSSQYRGYSYEQYF. This chain links TRBV4-3 with TRBJ2-7; D may be TRBD1 or TRBD2 (5 bases each). The CDR3 spans 15 residues. Looked up from germline, CDR1 is LGHNA and CDR2 is YSLEER.

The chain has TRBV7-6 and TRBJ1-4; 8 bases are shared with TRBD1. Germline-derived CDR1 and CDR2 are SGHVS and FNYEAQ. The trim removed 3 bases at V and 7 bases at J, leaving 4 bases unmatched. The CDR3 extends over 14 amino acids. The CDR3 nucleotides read TGTGCCAGCAGCTTGACAGGGGTTAGTGAAAAACTGTTTTTT. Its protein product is CASSLTGVSEKLFF.

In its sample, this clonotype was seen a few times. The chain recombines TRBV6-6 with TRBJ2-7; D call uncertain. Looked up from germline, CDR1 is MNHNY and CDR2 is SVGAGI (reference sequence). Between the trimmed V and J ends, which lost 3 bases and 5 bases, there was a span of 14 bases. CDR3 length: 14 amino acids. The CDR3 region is CASSYSSAGHEQYF. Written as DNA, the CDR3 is TGTGCCAGCAGTTATTCGTCCGCAGGCCACGAGCAGTACTTC.

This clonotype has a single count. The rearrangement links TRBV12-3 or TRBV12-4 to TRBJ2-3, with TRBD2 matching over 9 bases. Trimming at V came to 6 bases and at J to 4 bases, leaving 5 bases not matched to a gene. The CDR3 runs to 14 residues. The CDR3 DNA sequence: TGTGCCAGCAGGTTTAGCGGGAGCTCAGATACGCAGTATTTT. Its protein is CASRFSGSSDTQYF.

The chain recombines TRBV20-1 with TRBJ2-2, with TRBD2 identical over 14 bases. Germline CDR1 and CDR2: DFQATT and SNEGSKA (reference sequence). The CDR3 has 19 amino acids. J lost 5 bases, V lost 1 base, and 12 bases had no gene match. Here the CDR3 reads CSARVLGTSGSGRTGELFF. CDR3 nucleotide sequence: TGCAGTGCTAGAGTATTAGGGACTAGCGGGAGCGGGCGAACCGGGGAGCTGTTTTTT.